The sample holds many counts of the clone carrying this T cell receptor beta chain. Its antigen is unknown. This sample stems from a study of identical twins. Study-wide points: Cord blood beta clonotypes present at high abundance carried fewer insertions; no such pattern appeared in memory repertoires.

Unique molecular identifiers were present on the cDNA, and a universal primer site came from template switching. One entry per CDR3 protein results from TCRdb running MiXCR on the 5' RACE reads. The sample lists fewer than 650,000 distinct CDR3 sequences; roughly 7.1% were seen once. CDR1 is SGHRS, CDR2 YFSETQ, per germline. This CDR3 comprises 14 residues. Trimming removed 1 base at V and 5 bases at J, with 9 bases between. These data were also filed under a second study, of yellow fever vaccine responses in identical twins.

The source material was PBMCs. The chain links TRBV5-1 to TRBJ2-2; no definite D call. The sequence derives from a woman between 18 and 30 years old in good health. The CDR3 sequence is CASSLLEATGELFF. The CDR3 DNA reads TGCGCCAGCAGCTTGCTTGAGGCAACCGGGGAGCTGTTTTTT.